The clone carrying this T cell receptor beta chain was recorded at least ten times. Its matching antigen is unknown. V was pared by 6 bases and J by 7 bases, with 15 bases between. Germline CDR1 reads ENHRY; CDR2 reads SYGVKD. The CDR3 length is 13 residues. This sample was taken from a study of T cell repertoires in cytomegalovirus infection. Findings and caveats of the study: Dominant in the ex vivo response were TCR beta clonotypes restricted by HLA-C and specific for CMV.

TCRdb recomputed calls from the reads with MiXCR, one row per CDR3 protein. The data contain some 920,000 distinct CDR3 sequences, about a third of them singletons. The chain is built from TRBV10-3 and TRBJ1-1; D is unclear. The receptor comes from a human donor in good health (CMV status not recorded). Some clones in this sample may be carry-over from other donors' samples. The source material was cultured CD8+ T cells from PBMCs, sampled from culture after CMV antigen stimulation. The chain's CDR3 is CAIREPGGIEAFF. The CDR3, as DNA: TGTGCCATCAGAGAGCCGGGAGGGATTGAAGCTTTCTTT.